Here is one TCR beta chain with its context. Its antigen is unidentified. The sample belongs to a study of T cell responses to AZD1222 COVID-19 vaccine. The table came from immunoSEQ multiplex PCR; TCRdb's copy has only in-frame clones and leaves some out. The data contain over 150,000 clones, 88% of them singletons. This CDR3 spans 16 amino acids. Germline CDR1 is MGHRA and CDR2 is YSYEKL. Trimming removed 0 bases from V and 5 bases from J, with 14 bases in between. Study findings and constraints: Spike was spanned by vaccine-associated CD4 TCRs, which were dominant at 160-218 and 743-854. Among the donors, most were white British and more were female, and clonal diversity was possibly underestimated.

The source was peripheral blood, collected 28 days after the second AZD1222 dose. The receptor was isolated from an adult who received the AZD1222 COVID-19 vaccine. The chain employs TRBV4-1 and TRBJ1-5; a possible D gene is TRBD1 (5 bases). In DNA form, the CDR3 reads TGCGCCAGCAGCCAAGATGGGGGGGGAGTTGATCAGCCCCAGCATTTT. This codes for CASSQDGGGVDQPQHF.